This entry features one T cell receptor beta chain sequence. No antigen is known for it. The data originate from a study of cytomegalovirus exposure and HLA in healthy donors. General study points: What TCR beta sequences reportedly achieved was accurate prediction of HLA-A and HLA-B alleles in most subjects. Later analysis identified a missense DCLRE1C variant that was linked to TCR beta V- and J-gene trimming.

The CDR3 loop spans 13 amino acids. Germline V CDR1 and CDR2: SNHLY, FYNNEI. Trimming took 6 bases from V and 8 from J; bases not matched to a gene: 7. Vbeta (60) and Jbeta (13) primers were used in the PCR. The method was immunoSEQ multiplex PCR; TCRdb's version includes in-frame clones alone and lacks a portion of them. The sample includes 150,000 to 200,000 clones, around three quarters of them seen just once. Material: PBMCs. The rearrangement links TRBV2 to TRBJ1-2; 9 bases line up with TRBD1. The receptor was isolated from a woman in her fifties or sixties in good health and CMV-seronegative. The chain's CDR3 is CASRMGQGNGYTF. CDR3 in DNA: TGTGCCAGCAGGATGGGACAGGGTAACGGCTACACCTTC. Full variable domain (missing parts from reference TRBV2 and TRBJ1-2): EPEVTQTPSHQVTQMGQEVILRCVPISNHLYFYWYRQILGQKVEFLVSFYNNEISEKSEIFDDQFSVERPDGSNFTLKIRSTKLEDSAMYFCASRMGQGNGYTFGSGTRLTVV.